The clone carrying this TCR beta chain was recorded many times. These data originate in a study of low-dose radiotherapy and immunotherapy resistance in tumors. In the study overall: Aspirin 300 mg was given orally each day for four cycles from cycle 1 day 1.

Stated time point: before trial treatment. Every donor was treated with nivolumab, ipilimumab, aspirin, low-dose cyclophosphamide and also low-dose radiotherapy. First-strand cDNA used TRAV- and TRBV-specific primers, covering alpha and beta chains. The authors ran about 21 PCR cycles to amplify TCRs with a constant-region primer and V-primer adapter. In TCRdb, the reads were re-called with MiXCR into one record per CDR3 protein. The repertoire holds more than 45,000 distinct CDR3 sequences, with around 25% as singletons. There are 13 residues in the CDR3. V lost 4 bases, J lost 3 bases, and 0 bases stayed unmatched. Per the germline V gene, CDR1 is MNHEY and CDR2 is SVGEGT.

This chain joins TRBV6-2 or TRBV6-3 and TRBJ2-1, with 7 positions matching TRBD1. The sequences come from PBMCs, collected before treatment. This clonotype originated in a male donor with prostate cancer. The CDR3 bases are TGTGCCAGCAGTTGGACAGGCTACAATGAGCAGTTCTTC. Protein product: CASSWTGYNEQFF.